This TCR beta chain was identified in a study of blood T cell repertoires in COVID-19. Per the original data handling: It was from reference gene primer amplification that nucleated cell counts were estimated. Sequencing used immunoSEQ multiplex PCR; TCRdb keeps in-frame clones, though not all of them. The V and J calls and clone size come from that table; D and trimming were worked out from the DNA. The table includes more than 95,000 clones, more than 75% detected once. This clonotype originated in a man in his sixties with acute or convalescent COVID-19. Sequenced: peripheral blood.

CDR3 sequence: CASSPTDRGKSGVAEAFF. In nucleotides, the CDR3 is TGTGCCAGCAGCCCCACGGACAGGGGCAAATCGGGTGTCGCTGAAGCTTTCTTT. The rearrangement uses TRBV7-9 and TRBJ1-1; 9 nucleotides agree with TRBD1. The CDR3 extends over 18 amino acids. Germline CDR1 reads SEHNR; CDR2 reads FQNEAQ (reference sequence). The V gene end was trimmed by 5 bases and the J gene end by 6 bases; junction bases not matched to a gene: 19.